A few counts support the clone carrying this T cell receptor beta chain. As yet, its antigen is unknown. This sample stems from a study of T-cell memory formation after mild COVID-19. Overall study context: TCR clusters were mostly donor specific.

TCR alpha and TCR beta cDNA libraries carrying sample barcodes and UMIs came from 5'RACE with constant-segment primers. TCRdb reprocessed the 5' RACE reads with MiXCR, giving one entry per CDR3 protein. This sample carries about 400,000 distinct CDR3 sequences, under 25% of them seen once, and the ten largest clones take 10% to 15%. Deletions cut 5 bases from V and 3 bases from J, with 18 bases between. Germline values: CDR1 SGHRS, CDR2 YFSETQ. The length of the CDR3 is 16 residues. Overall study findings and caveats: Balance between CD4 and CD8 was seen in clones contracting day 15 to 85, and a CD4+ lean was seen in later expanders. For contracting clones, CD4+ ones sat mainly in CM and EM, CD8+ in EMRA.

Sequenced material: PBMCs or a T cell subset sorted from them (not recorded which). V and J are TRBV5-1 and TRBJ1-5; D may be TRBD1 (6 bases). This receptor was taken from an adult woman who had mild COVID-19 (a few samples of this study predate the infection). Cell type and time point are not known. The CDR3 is CASSRTPGQLNQPQHF. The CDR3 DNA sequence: TGCGCCAGCAGTAGGACCCCTGGACAGCTCAATCAGCCCCAGCATTTT.